These 28 T cell receptor beta chains originate from one sample sequenced in a study of T cells after yellow fever vaccination. TCRdb analysed the 5' RACE reads with MiXCR anew, one entry per CDR3 protein. The sample has some 320,000 distinct CDR3 sequences; 8.7% are singletons. The sample consisted of PBMCs, taken on the day of the first yellow fever vaccination. These TCRs come from a man between 18 and 35 years old who received the YFV17D yellow fever vaccine.

In its sample, this clonotype was seen a few times. The chain links TRBV19 to TRBJ1-1; D not certain. V lost 5 bases and J lost 2, with 18 bases in between. The V gene's germline CDR1 is LNHDA and CDR2 SQIVND (reference sequence). This CDR3 contains 16 residues. CDR3 DNA sequence: TGTGCCAGTAGTGCCATTTCGGGGAGAGGCAACACTGAAGCTTTCTTT. Translated, it gives CASSAISGRGNTEAFF. Complete variable domain (other parts from reference TRBV19 and TRBJ1-1): DGGITQSPKYLFRKEGQNVTLSCEQNLNHDAMYWYRQDPGQGLRLIYYSQIVNDFQKGDIAEGYSVSREKKESFPLTVTSAQKNPTAFYLCASSAISGRGNTEAFFGQGTRLTVV.

The rearrangement uses TRBV19 and TRBJ1-2, with D possibly being TRBD1 (6 bases). Germline assignment: CDR1 LNHDA and CDR2 SQIVND (reference sequence). CDR3 length equals 15 residues. Trimming removed 4 bases at V and 0 bases at J, with 12 bases between. The DNA for the CDR3 is TGTGCCAGTAGTACCCCGGGACAAACTAACTATGGCTACACCTTC. Amino acids: CASSTPGQTNYGYTF.

The chain has TRBV20-1 and TRBJ1-4, with no clear D. V was pared by 4 bases and J by 3 bases, with 12 bases between. The CDR3 runs 14 residues. The germline CDR1 and CDR2 sequences are DFQATT and SNEGSKA (reference sequence). CDR3 sequence: CSANFPGANEKLFF. Written as DNA, the CDR3 is TGCAGTGCTAATTTCCCCGGGGCTAATGAAAAACTGTTTTTT.

This clonotype was counted many times. The chain has TRBV5-1 and TRBJ2-2; no definite D call. Germline loops: CDR1 SGHRS, CDR2 YFSETQ. V was pared by 1 base and J by 7 bases, with 2 bases between. The CDR3 sequence is 11 residues long. CDR3 region: CASSLLGELFF. The CDR3 DNA follows: TGCGCCAGCAGCTTGCTCGGGGAGCTGTTTTTT.

The rearrangement joins TRBV6-4 to TRBJ2-2, with D possibly matching TRBD1 (5 bases). CDR3 length: 14 amino acids. Germline CDR1 and CDR2: MRHNA and SNTAGT. Between the trimmed V and J ends, which lost 0 bases and 7 bases, there was a span of 9 bases. The CDR3: CASSDSGDNGELFF. In nucleotides, the CDR3 is TGTGCCAGCAGTGACTCAGGGGATAACGGGGAGCTGTTTTTT.

This clonotype showed up just a few times. V usage is TRBV6-5 and J usage is TRBJ2-1, with a possible D match to TRBD1 (6 bases). The CDR3 covers 13 residues. In germline, CDR1 is MNHEY, CDR2 SVGAGI. Deletions cut 4 bases from V and 9 bases from J, with 13 bases between. CDR3 sequence: CASSSSQGSEQFF. The CDR3 DNA reads as TGTGCCAGCAGTTCCTCCCAGGGGAGTGAGCAGTTCTTC.

The chain carries TRBV7-2 and TRBJ1-3; 8 nucleotides match TRBD1. From germline, CDR1 is SGHTA and CDR2 FQGNSA. This CDR3 spans 14 amino acids. The V and J ends lost 3 bases and 4 bases, in that order; junction bases with no gene match: 2. The CDR3: CASSFDRGGNTIYF. The CDR3, as DNA: TGTGCCAGCAGCTTCGACAGGGGCGGAAACACCATATATTTT.

The V gene is TRBV28, the J gene TRBJ1-2; the D gene is possibly TRBD1 (5 bases). CDR1 and CDR2 (germline): MDHEN, SYDVKM. The CDR3 runs 15 residues. V was cut by 6 bases and J by 1 base, with 15 bases left in between. CDR3 region: CASSPRGPVNYGYTF. As DNA, the CDR3 is TGTGCCAGCAGCCCAAGGGGACCGGTTAACTATGGCTACACCTTC.

J is TRBJ1-5 and V is TRBV2, with D maybe TRBD1 (6 bases). The CDR3 consists of 15 residues. In germline, CDR1 is SNHLY, CDR2 FYNNEI. Deletions cut 0 bases from V and 6 bases from J, with 12 bases between. In nucleotides, the CDR3 is TGTGCCAGCAGTGAAGCGGGACAAAACTTTCAGCCCCAGCATTTT. Translation: CASSEAGQNFQPQHF.

This clonotype was seen more than once but under ten times. For the CDR3, the DNA is TGTGCCAGCAGTTTGGCAGGGGTCTACGAGCAGTACTTC. This gives the protein CASSLAGVYEQYF. The rearrangement joins TRBV12-3 or TRBV12-4 to TRBJ2-7, with D possibly matching TRBD1 (6 bases). V shed 3 bases and J shed 3 bases, with 9 bases lying between them. The CDR3 sequence is 13 residues long.

The chain combines TRBV2 with TRBJ2-7; 8 bases match TRBD1. The CDR3 runs 14 residues. Per germline, CDR1 SNHLY and CDR2 FYNNEI. J gave up 4 bases and V 7 bases, and 9 bases lay outside the gene matches. The CDR3 reads CASIGQGAFYEQYF. The DNA for the CDR3 is TGTGCCAGCATTGGGCAGGGGGCTTTTTACGAGCAGTACTTC.

The chain carries TRBV7-3 and TRBJ2-3; TRBD1 might be the D (6 bases). The CDR3 consists of 14 residues. V lost 5 bases, J lost 4 bases, and 13 bases lay in between. Germline values: CDR1 SGHTA, CDR2 FQGTGA. The CDR3 region is CASSEITGSDTQYF. DNA for the CDR3: TGTGCCAGCAGCGAAATCACAGGGTCAGATACGCAGTATTTT.

This clonotype was counted only a few times. This sequence joins TRBV12-3 or TRBV12-4 and TRBJ2-3, with D possibly TRBD2 on 5 matching bases. There are 15 residues in the CDR3. Trimming took 4 bases from V and 2 from J, leaving 13 bases between them. As DNA, the CDR3 is TGTGCCAGCAGTTCCCAAGCGGTCTTCACAGATACGCAGTATTTT. Translation gives CASSSQAVFTDTQYF.

The CDR3 DNA sequence: TGTGCCAGCAGTACGGGGGGCTGGGAGGAGACCCAGTACTTC. This gives the protein CASSTGGWEETQYF. The chain uses TRBV27 and TRBJ2-5, with D perhaps matching TRBD2 (7 bases). The CDR3 length is 14 residues. Germline V gene sequence: CDR1 MNHEY, CDR2 SMNVEV (reference sequence). Trimming pared 5 bases from V and 5 bases from J, leaving 15 bases between.

This clonotype was counted a few times. The chain combines TRBV5-4 with TRBJ1-1; 9 nucleotides align to TRBD1. The CDR3 is 14 residues long. Germline values: CDR1 SGHNT, CDR2 YYREEE (reference sequence). V lost 0 bases to trimming and J lost 5 bases; unmatched junction nucleotides: 2. The CDR3 DNA reads as TGTGCCAGCAGCTTGGGGGGGACAGGGACTGAAGCTTTCTTT. Encoded protein: CASSLGGTGTEAFF.

This clonotype was detected many times. The chain joins TRBV28 to TRBJ1-6; maybe TRBD1 (6 bases). The CDR3 runs 16 residues. From germline, CDR1 is MDHEN and CDR2 SYDVKM. Trimming pared 9 bases from V and 0 bases from J, leaving 15 bases between. The DNA of the CDR3 is TGTGCCAGTGGGGCGTGGGGGGCCTCCTATAATTCACCCCTCCACTTT. It encodes CASGAWGASYNSPLHF.

This clonotype was observed many times. The J gene is TRBJ1-1, the V gene TRBV5-8, with 7 bases identical to TRBD1. CDR3 size: 14 residues. With V trimmed by 3 bases and J by 3 bases, 5 bases remained unmatched. Germline CDR1 reads SGHTS; CDR2 reads YDEGEE. The CDR3 bases are TGTGCCAGCAGCTCAGGGGGTGGGGACACTGAAGCTTTCTTT. It codes for CASSSGGGDTEAFF.

This clonotype was detected a few times. The chain links TRBV12-3 or TRBV12-4 to TRBJ2-7, with D possibly TRBD1 on 7 matching bases. The V end was cut by 5 bases, the J end by 6 bases, with 11 bases between. This CDR3 region has 12 residues. The CDR3 reads CASSGGGREQYV. For the CDR3, the DNA is TGTGCCAGCAGTGGAGGGGGCCGCGAGCAGTACGTC.

This chain links TRBV18 with TRBJ1-1; 8 bases map to TRBD1. With 2 bases clipped from V and 5 bases from J, the junction kept 7 bases outside the gene matches. Germline loops: CDR1 KGHSH, CDR2 LQKENI. The CDR3 runs 15 residues. CDR3 DNA sequence: TGTGCCAGCTCACCATCACAGGGGGAAGGTACTGAAGCTTTCTTT. Its protein product is CASSPSQGEGTEAFF.

The CDR3 nucleotides are TGCGCCAGCAGCCTCCAAACCGGGACAGGGGGGCATGGCTACACCTTC. Translation gives CASSLQTGTGGHGYTF. The chain links TRBV4-1 to TRBJ1-2; 11 positions match TRBD1. V shed 4 bases, J shed 6 bases, and the junction held 10 bases outside the gene matches. Per germline, CDR1 MGHRA and CDR2 YSYEKL. This CDR3 is built from 16 residues.

The J gene is TRBJ1-2, the V gene TRBV5-4; D unresolved. The CDR3 contains 15 residues. Germline loops: CDR1 SGHNT, CDR2 YYREEE (reference sequence). Trimming pared 0 bases from V and 0 bases from J, leaving 9 bases between. CDR3 nucleotides: TGTGCCAGCAGCTTGGGAGGGAATCCTAACTATGGCTACACCTTC. Protein product: CASSLGGNPNYGYTF.

The chain recombines TRBV5-1 with TRBJ1-2; 9 bases map to TRBD1. The CDR3 totals 13 residues. Germline V lookup: CDR1 SGHRS, CDR2 YFSETQ. J lost 7 bases, V lost 5 bases, and 6 bases had no gene match. CDR3 DNA: TGCGCCAGCAGGGAAGGGACAGGGACTGGCTACACCTTC. It is translated as CASREGTGTGYTF.

V and J are TRBV11-1 and TRBJ2-1; 8 bases align to TRBD1. CDR3 length: 15 amino acids. CDR1 and CDR2 from the germline V gene are SGHAT and FQDESV (reference sequence). V lost 4 bases and J lost 5; bases outside the gene matches: 7. The DNA for the CDR3 is TGTGCCAGCAGCTCCGGACAGGGTTTGGACAATGAGCAGTTCTTC. Translation: CASSSGQGLDNEQFF.

The chain couples TRBV14 to TRBJ2-2, with 13 bases identical to TRBD2. Germline CDR1 and CDR2: SGHDN and FVKESK. V trimming: 3 bases; J trimming: 4 bases; junction bases outside the gene matches: 5. The CDR3 is 17 amino acids. As DNA, the CDR3 is TGTGCCAGCAGCCACACGAGGACTAGCGGGGGCACCGGGGAGCTGTTTTTT. The encoded protein is CASSHTRTSGGTGELFF.

This clonotype was observed a few times. The genes are TRBV11-2 and TRBJ2-1; D unclear. V was cut by 2 bases and J by 12 bases, with 5 bases left in between. Germline assignment: CDR1 SGHAT and CDR2 FQNNGV. The CDR3 spans 10 residues. The CDR3 is CASSLMVQFF. The CDR3 region has the DNA TGTGCCAGCAGCTTAATGGTGCAGTTCTTC.

CDR3 in amino acids: CASSQQQGRSEKLFF. For the CDR3, the DNA is TGCGCCAGCAGCCAACAACAGGGACGTAGTGAAAAACTGTTTTTT. This chain links TRBV4-3 with TRBJ1-4; a weak D match, TRBD1 (6 bases). Germline V CDR1 and CDR2: LGHNA, YSLEER. This CDR3 contains 15 residues. Trimming cost V 2 bases and J 7 bases, with 14 bases left between them.

The chain couples TRBV4-1 to TRBJ1-4; D unclear. V was cut by 4 bases and J by 3 bases, with 12 bases left in between. CDR3 length: 15 amino acids. CDR1 is MGHRA, CDR2 YSYEKL, per germline. For the CDR3, the DNA is TGCGCCAGCAGCCGCGGATGGACTCCTAATGAAAAACTGTTTTTT. Residues: CASSRGWTPNEKLFF.

This chain uses TRBV7-2 with TRBJ1-5; perhaps TRBD1 as D (6 bases). CDR3 length equals 15 residues. V was trimmed by 3 bases and J by 2 bases, leaving 11 bases between them. The germline V gene encodes CDR1 SGHTA and CDR2 FQGNSA. CDR3: CASSFGQGRNQPQHF. The CDR3 coding sequence is TGTGCCAGCAGCTTCGGGCAGGGGCGCAATCAGCCCCAGCATTTT.